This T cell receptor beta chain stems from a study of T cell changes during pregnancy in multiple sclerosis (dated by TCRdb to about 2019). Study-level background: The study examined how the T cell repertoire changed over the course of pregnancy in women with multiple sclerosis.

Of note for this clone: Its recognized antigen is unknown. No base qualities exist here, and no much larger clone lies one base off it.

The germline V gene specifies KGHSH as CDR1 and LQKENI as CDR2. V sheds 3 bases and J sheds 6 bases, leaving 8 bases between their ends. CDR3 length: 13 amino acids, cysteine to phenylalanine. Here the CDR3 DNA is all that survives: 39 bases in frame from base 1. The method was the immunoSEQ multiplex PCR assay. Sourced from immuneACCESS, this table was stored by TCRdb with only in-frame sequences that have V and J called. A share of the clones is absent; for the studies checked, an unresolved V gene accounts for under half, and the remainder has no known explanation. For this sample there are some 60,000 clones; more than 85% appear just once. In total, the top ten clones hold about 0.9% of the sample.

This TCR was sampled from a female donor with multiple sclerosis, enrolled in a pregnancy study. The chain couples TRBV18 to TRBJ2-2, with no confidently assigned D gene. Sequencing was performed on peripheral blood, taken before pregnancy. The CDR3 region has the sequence CASSPLPSGELFF. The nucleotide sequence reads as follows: TGTGCCAGCTCACCTCTCCCTTCCGGGGAGCTGTTTTTT. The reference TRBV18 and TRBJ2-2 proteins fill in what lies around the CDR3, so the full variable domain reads NAGVMQNPRHLVRRRGQEARLRCSPMKGHSHVYWYRQLPEEGLKFMVYLQKENIIDESGMPKERFSAEFPKEGPSILRIQQVVRGDSAAYFCASSPLPSGELFFGEGSRLTVL.